Listed here are 11 T cell receptor beta chains from one sample, sequenced in a study of cytomegalovirus exposure and HLA in healthy donors. The PCR had 60 Vbeta and 13 Jbeta primers. Generated by immunoSEQ multiplex PCR, the TCRdb table keeps only in-frame clones and is missing some. The data hold tens of thousands of clones, with more than 60% observed a single time. Source material: PBMCs. The source of these receptors is a man aged 25-40 years in good health and CMV-seronegative.

This chain joins TRBV18 and TRBJ1-5; D is uncertain. This CDR3 is built from 14 residues. CDR1 and CDR2 from the germline V gene are KGHSH and LQKENI. V dropped 6 bases and J dropped 6 bases, with 15 bases sitting between them. CDR3: CASSPSPMTQPQHF. CDR3 coding DNA: TGTGCCAGCTCCCCTAGTCCTATGACTCAGCCCCAGCATTTT.

The DNA of the CDR3 is TGTGCCAGCAGACACTCGACAGGGGCGCACACCGGGGAGCTGTTTTTT. As protein: CASRHSTGAHTGELFF. The chain joins TRBV7-9 to TRBJ2-2, with 8 nucleotides matching TRBD1. The V and J ends lost 6 bases and 3 bases, in that order; junction bases with no gene match: 9. Germline V gene lookup returns CDR1 SEHNR and CDR2 FQNEAQ (reference sequence). CDR3 length: 16 residues.

The rearrangement links TRBV7-3 to TRBJ2-1, with 9 bases identical to TRBD1. Germline V gene sequence: CDR1 SGHTA, CDR2 FQGTGA. The CDR3 spans 15 residues. Losses at the gene ends were 5 bases for V and 5 bases for J; bases not matched to a gene: 7. CDR3 residues: CASSPMGQGNNEQFF. CDR3 DNA sequence: TGTGCCAGCAGCCCGATGGGACAGGGTAACAATGAGCAGTTCTTC.

This clone has just a few counts. The J gene is TRBJ2-3, the V gene TRBV6-1; 11 bases are shared with TRBD1. This CDR3 is built from 15 residues. V lost 6 bases, J lost 0 bases, and 2 bases stayed unmatched. Germline CDR1 and CDR2: MNHNS and SASEGT. CDR3 in amino acids: CASRDRGRSTDTQYF. The DNA for the CDR3 is TGTGCCAGCAGGGACAGGGGGCGAAGCACAGATACGCAGTATTTT.

This chain connects TRBV5-6 to TRBJ2-7; 7 bases fit TRBD2. CDR1 is SGHDT, CDR2 YYEEEE, per germline. The CDR3 has 15 residues. V shed 3 bases and J 5 bases; nucleotides not matched to a gene: 11. The CDR3 bases are TGTGCCAGCAGCTATGGGCGGGGGACGGGGGACGAGCAGTACTTC. Its protein product is CASSYGRGTGDEQYF.

This chain uses TRBV2 with TRBJ2-7, with a weak D call TRBD1 (6 bases). V was shortened by 6 bases and J by 2 bases, with 11 bases between the two germline ends. The germline CDR1 and CDR2 sequences are SNHLY and FYNNEI. The length of the CDR3 is 13 residues. CDR3 protein: CASSRDNTYEQYF. CDR3 nucleotides: TGTGCCAGCAGCCGGGACAACACCTACGAGCAGTACTTC.

The chain is built from TRBV18 and TRBJ1-2, with TRBD1 identical over 7 bases. The CDR3 runs to 16 residues. The germline V gene has CDR1 KGHSH and CDR2 LQKENI. V trimming: 1 base; J trimming: 8 bases; junction bases outside the gene matches: 13. The CDR3 bases are TGTGCCAGCTCACCACTAGGGACAGACTTGGGAGACGGCTACACCTTC. It yields the protein CASSPLGTDLGDGYTF. The full variable domain, completed using reference TRBV18 and TRBJ1-2, is NAGVMQNPRHLVRRRGQEARLRCSPMKGHSHVYWYRQLPEEGLKFMVYLQKENIIDESGMPKERFSAEFPKEGPSILRIQQVVRGDSAAYFCASSPLGTDLGDGYTFGSGTRLTVV.

J is TRBJ1-2 and V is TRBV29-1; D ambiguous. The CDR3 loop spans 14 amino acids. Trimming pared 7 bases from V and 5 bases from J, leaving 20 bases between. Germline CDR1 reads SQVTM; CDR2 reads ANQGSEA. The CDR3 region has the DNA TGCAGCGCGGGGAGGGAGGGTTCCCAGTATGGCTACACCTTC. It translates to CSAGREGSQYGYTF.

The chain combines TRBV9 with TRBJ1-6; no clear D gene. Germline V gives CDR1 SGDLS, CDR2 YYNGEE. The CDR3 has 16 amino acids. The V and J ends lost 0 bases and 0 bases respectively, with 7 bases between them. CDR3 in amino acids: CASSVGPSSYNSPLHF. The CDR3 DNA sequence: TGTGCCAGCAGCGTAGGTCCCAGCTCCTATAATTCACCCCTCCACTTT.

This rearrangement joins TRBV28 to TRBJ2-1, with 8 bases fitting TRBD1. The CDR3 runs 14 residues. Germline CDR1 and CDR2: MDHEN and SYDVKM. Germline trimming cut 6 bases from V and 6 bases from J; bases unmatched to any gene: 7. The CDR3 DNA is TGTGCCAGCAGCCCAGGGGGCCCTCTCAATGAGCAGTTCTTC. Translation gives CASSPGGPLNEQFF.

The J gene is TRBJ2-5, the V gene TRBV10-1, with 11 bases identical to TRBD1. The germline V gene encodes CDR1 WNHNN and CDR2 SYGVQD (reference sequence). CDR3 length: 15 residues. Unmatched junction bases numbered 8, after V lost 6 bases and J lost 5 bases. The CDR3 here is CASSRGQGASETQYF. The DNA of the CDR3 is TGCGCCAGCAGCCGCGGACAGGGGGCAAGTGAGACCCAGTACTTC.